This T cell receptor (beta chain) was sequenced for a study of control samples from healthy donors and cancer patients. Data came from immunoSEQ multiplex PCR; TCRdb stores just in-frame clones and leaves some out. The repertoire holds about 58,000 clones, with less than 95% as singletons. Germline V CDR1 and CDR2: SGHRS, YFSETQ. The CDR3 spans 16 residues. Trimming cost V 0 bases and J 6 bases, with 18 bases left between them. The J gene is TRBJ1-1, the V gene TRBV5-1, with D unresolved. This sequence originates from a man aged 25 to 40 in good health. The sample comprised blood. CDR3 in amino acids: CASSLGGQNLYAEAFF. In DNA form, the CDR3 reads TGCGCCAGCAGCTTGGGAGGTCAAAATCTTTACGCTGAAGCTTTCTTT.